This TCR beta chain is drawn from a study of spatial heterogeneity in lung cancer. Study outcomes and limitations: Tumoral mutation counts were tracked by counts of expanded intratumoral alpha and beta TCRs.

TCRdb used MiXCR to reprocess the 5' RACE reads, holding one entry per CDR3 protein. This table holds 5,000 to 6,500 distinct CDR3 sequences, around 4.8% found once. This clonotype is termed medium-sized. Its antigen is unknown. The time point here: sample taken at primary tumor resection. The receptor's source is a male donor with early-stage non-small cell lung cancer. Material: lung tumor tissue, obtained at surgery.

CDR3 sequence reads: CASSLGVLTYEQYF. DNA for the CDR3: TGTGCCAGCAGCTTAGGGGTCCTCACCTACGAGCAGTACTTC. This rearrangement joins TRBV11-1 to TRBJ2-7; D remains unclear. The germline CDR1 and CDR2 sequences are SGHAT and FQDESV (reference sequence). V was clipped by 1 base and J by 2 bases, with 9 bases between them. CDR3 length equals 14 residues.